This T cell receptor beta chain was recorded in a study of shared clonotypes between healthy human individuals. Study-wide findings and caveats: Naive subsets, compared against memory subsets, generally had larger estimated richness values. Genetic and exposure-history diversity was limited by the few donors. Around 5.4% of naive CD4 clonotypes were common to a few donors.

CDR3 size: 13 residues. Per germline, CDR1 SGHTA and CDR2 FQGNSA. V was shortened by 1 base and J by 0 bases, with 3 bases between the two germline ends. The donor population consisted of healthy HIV-negative adults with no recent acute infections or vaccinations. Profiled with immunoSEQ multiplex PCR; TCRdb holds only in-frame clones, not every one. The data contain a few million clones, roughly nine tenths of them seen just once; the ten biggest clones take up around 0.14%. This clone has just a few counts. As yet, its antigen is unknown. This TCR was recovered from a young man in good health. The V gene is TRBV7-2, the J gene TRBJ1-1; D not resolved. Sequences were obtained from naive CD4+ T cells sorted from blood. Subset here: CD45RA+ positively selected. The DNA of the CDR3 is TGTGCCAGCAGCTTAGACCTGAACACTGAAGCTTTCTTT. It is translated as CASSLDLNTEAFF.